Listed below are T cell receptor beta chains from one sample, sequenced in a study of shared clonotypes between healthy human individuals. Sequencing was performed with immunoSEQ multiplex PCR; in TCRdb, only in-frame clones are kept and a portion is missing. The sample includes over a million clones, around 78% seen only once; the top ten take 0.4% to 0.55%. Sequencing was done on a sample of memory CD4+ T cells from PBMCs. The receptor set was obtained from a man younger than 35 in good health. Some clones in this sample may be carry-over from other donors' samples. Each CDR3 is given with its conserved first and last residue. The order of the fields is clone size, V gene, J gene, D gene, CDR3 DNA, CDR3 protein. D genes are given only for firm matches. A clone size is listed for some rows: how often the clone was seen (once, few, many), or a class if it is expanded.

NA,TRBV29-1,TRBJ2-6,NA,TGCAGCGTCTCCATCGGTTCTGGGGCCAACGTCCTGACTTTC,CSVSIGSGANVLTF
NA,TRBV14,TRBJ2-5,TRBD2,TGTGCCAGCAGCCAAGATCTCCAGCGGGGACCTAAACAAGAGACCCAGTACTTC,CASSQDLQRGPKQETQYF
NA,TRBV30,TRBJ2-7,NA,TGTGCCTGGAGTGTCTTTGAATGGCCCTACGAGCAGTACTTC,CAWSVFEWPYEQYF
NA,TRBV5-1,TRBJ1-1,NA,TGCGCCAGCAGTGTGGGAGGGGTGGGAACTGAAGCTTTCTTT,CASSVGGVGTEAFF
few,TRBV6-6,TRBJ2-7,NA,TGTGCCAGCTCTATCTTAAGCTCCTACGAGCAGTACTTC,CASSILSSYEQYF
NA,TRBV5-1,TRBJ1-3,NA,TGCGCCAGCAGCTTGAATGACAACTCTGGAAACACCATATATTTT,CASSLNDNSGNTIYF
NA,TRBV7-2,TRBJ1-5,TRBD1,TGTGCCAGCAGCTTAGTCGGGACAGGAGGCAATCAGCCCCAGCATTTT,CASSLVGTGGNQPQHF
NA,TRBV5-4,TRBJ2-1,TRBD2,TGTGCCAGCAGCTTTACCAGCGGGAGGGCCCAAAACAATGAGCAGTTCTTC,CASSFTSGRAQNNEQFF
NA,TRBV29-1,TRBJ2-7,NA,TGCAGCACAAGGGCCCAAGGGGACGAGCAGTACTTC,CSTRAQGDEQYF
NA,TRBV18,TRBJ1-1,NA,TGTGCCAGCTCACCCACAGGGAGCACTGAAGCTTTCTTT,CASSPTGSTEAFF
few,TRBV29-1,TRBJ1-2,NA,TGCAGCGTAGGTTGGGGGAACTATGGCTACACCTTC,CSVGWGNYGYTF
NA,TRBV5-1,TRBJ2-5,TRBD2,TGCGCCAGCAGCTACGGGGGGGGCCAAGAGACCCAGTACTTC,CASSYGGGQETQYF
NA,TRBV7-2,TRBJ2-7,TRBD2,TGTGCCAGCAGCTTAGGGCTAGCGGGGAACTACGAGCAGTACTTC,CASSLGLAGNYEQYF
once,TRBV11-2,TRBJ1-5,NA,TGTGCCAGCAGCTTTTCGGGGTGGGGTCAGCCCCAGCATTTT,CASSFSGWGQPQHF
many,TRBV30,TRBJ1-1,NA,TGTGCCTGGAGGGACTCGCCGGCGGGCACTGAAGCTTTCTTT,CAWRDSPAGTEAFF
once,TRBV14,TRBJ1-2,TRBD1,TGTGCCAGCAGCGCGAGCAGGGGGTTTAGCTACACCTTC,CASSASRGFSYTF
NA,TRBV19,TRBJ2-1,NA,TGTGCCAGTAGGCGAGGTGACCCGGGCTACAATGAGCAGTTCTTC,CASRRGDPGYNEQFF
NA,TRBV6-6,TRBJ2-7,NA,TGTGCCAGCAGCTCCGTCCAGCTATCCCTCGAGCAGTACTTC,CASSSVQLSLEQYF
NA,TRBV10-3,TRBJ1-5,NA,TGTGCCATCAGTGAGGTGGGGAGTCAGCCCCAGCATTTT,CAISEVGSQPQHF
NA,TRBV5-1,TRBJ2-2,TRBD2,TGCGCCAGCAGCTTGGGACTAGCGGGAGAAACCGGGGAGCTGTTTTTT,CASSLGLAGETGELFF
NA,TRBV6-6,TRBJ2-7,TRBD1,TGTGCCAGCGCAGGGGGCTACGAGCAGTACTTC,CASAGGYEQYF